The rows below give T cell receptor beta chains drawn from one sample of a study of CD8+ T cells in alopecia areata. Sequencing was performed with immunoSEQ multiplex PCR; in TCRdb, only in-frame clones are kept and a portion is missing. Among around 70,000 clones listed, about 30% were seen once. This specimen consisted of CD8+ T cells sorted from blood, obtained at week 4, from a patient treated with tofacitinib. The receptor source for this set is a human donor with alopecia areata. Each CDR3 is given with its conserved first and last residue. Fields, in order: V gene, J gene, clone size, D gene, CDR3 protein, CDR3 DNA. D genes are given only for firm matches. Clone size is given for some rows only: seen once, a few or many times, or a class if the clone is expanded.

>TRBV13|TRBJ2-4|few|TRBD2
CASSPGTSGTAKNIQYF
TGTGCCAGCAGCCCCGGGACTAGCGGGACAGCCAAAAACATTCAGTACTTC
>TRBV6-6|TRBJ1-2|few|NA
CASRLSYGYTF
TGTGCCAGCAGACTAAGTTATGGCTACACCTTC
>TRBV29-1|TRBJ2-1|NA|TRBD2
CSVEGREPNEQFF
TGCAGCGTTGAGGGGCGGGAGCCGAATGAGCAGTTCTTC
>TRBV29-1|TRBJ1-1|NA|NA
CSVVFVWGAFF
TGCAGCGTTGTGTTCGTGTGGGGAGCTTTCTTT
>TRBV9|TRBJ2-7|few|TRBD1
CASSVEGQGSYEQYF
TGTGCCAGCAGCGTAGAGGGACAGGGGTCCTACGAGCAGTACTTC
>TRBV9|TRBJ1-2|few|NA
CASSLGGRDGYTF
TGTGCCAGCAGTCTGGGGGGCAGGGATGGCTACACCTTC
>TRBV4-3|TRBJ2-7|many|NA
CASSQDWQGGYEQYF
TGCGCCAGCAGCCAAGATTGGCAGGGAGGCTACGAGCAGTACTTC
>TRBV4-1|TRBJ2-7|once|TRBD2
CASSQSGTSGTSRYF
TGCGCCAGCAGCCAGTCCGGGACTAGCGGGACCTCCCGATACTTC
>TRBV29-1|TRBJ2-1|few|TRBD1
CSGDNRGRRNEQFF
TGCAGCGGGGACAACAGGGGGCGAAGAAATGAGCAGTTCTTC
>TRBV7-9|TRBJ2-1|NA|NA
CASSLTLRDRYEQFF
TGTGCCAGCAGCTTAACCCTACGGGATCGTTATGAGCAGTTCTTC
>TRBV5-4|TRBJ2-5|few|TRBD2
CASSLTAGVVETQYF
TGTGCCAGCAGCTTAACAGCGGGAGTCGTGGAGACCCAGTACTTC
>TRBV29-1|TRBJ2-7|few|TRBD1
CSAQTGKYEQYF
TGCAGCGCCCAGACAGGGAAGTACGAGCAGTACTTC
>TRBV29-1|TRBJ1-1|few|NA
CSVEGVRDTEAFF
TGCAGCGTTGAAGGGGTACGGGACACTGAAGCTTTCTTT
>TRBV29-1|TRBJ1-3|NA|NA
CSGDWELQNTIYF
TGCAGCGGCGACTGGGAGCTACAAAACACCATATATTTT
>TRBV2|TRBJ2-2|few|NA
CASSHLNTGELFF
TGTGCCAGCTCTCACCTGAACACCGGGGAGCTGTTTTTT
>TRBV2|TRBJ2-3|NA|NA
CASSDLTQYF
TGTGCCAGCAGTGACCTTACGCAGTATTTT
>TRBV27|TRBJ1-5|few|NA
CASSFRGNQPQHF
TGTGCCAGCAGTTTTAGGGGCAATCAGCCCCAGCATTTT
>TRBV29-1|TRBJ1-1|NA|TRBD1
CSVSTGTANTEAFF
TGCAGCGTCTCAACCGGGACAGCGAACACTGAAGCTTTCTTT
>TRBV29-1|TRBJ1-2|few|NA
CSVEDVTYGYTF
TGCAGCGTTGAAGATGTCACTTATGGCTACACCTTC
>TRBV5-4|TRBJ2-3|NA|TRBD2
CASSGPGLEVDTQYF
TGTGCCAGCAGCGGACCGGGACTAGAGGTAGATACGCAGTATTTT